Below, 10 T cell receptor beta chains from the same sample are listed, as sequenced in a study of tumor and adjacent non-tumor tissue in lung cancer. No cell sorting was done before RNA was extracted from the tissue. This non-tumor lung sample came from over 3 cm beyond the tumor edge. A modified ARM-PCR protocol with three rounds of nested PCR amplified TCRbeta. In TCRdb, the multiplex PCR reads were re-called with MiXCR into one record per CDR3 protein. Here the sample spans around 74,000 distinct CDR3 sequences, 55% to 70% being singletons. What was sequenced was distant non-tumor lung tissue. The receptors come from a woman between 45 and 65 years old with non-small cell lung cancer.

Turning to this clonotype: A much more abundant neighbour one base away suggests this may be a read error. The CDR3 nucleotides read TGTGCCAGCAGTTATCAACTAGCGGGAGGCAACAATGAGCAGTTCTTC. Amino acids: CASSYQLAGGNNEQFF. This chain uses TRBV6-2 or TRBV6-3 with TRBJ2-1; 12 bases match TRBD2. The CDR3 is 16 amino acids. The J segment lost 5 bases and the V segment lost 3 bases, leaving 5 bases of the junction unmatched. The V gene's germline CDR1 is MNHEY and CDR2 SVGEGT.

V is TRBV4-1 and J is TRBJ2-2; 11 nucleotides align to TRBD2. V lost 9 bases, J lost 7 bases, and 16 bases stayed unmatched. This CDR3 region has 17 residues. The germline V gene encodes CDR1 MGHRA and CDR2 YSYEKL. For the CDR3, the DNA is TGCGCCAGTAGACAGGGTTTTGGGCTAGCGGGAGGCGGGGAGCTGTTTTTT. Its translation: CASRQGFGLAGGGELFF.

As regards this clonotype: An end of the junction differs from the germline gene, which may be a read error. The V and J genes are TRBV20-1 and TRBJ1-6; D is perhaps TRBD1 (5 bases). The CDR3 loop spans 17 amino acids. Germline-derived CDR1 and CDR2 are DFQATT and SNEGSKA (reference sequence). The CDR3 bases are TGCGGTGCTCAAGGGCCTGGGGCAGGGCCCTATAATTCACCCCTCCACTTT. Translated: CGAQGPGAGPYNSPLHF.

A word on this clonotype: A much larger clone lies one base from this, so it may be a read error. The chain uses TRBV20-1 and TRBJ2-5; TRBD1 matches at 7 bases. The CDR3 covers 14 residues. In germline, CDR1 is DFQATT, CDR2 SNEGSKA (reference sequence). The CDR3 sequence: CSVRTGTVQETQYF. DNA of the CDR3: TGCAGTGTTAGAACCGGGACAGTCCAAGAGACCCAGTACTTC.

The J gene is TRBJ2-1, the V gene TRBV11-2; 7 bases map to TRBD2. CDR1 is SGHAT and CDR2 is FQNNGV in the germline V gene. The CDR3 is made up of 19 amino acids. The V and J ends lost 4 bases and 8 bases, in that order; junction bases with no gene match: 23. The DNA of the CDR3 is TGTGCCAGCAGCTCCACCCCAGGGAGGGGATACGCGGGAGTCGATGAGCAGTTCTTC. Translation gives CASSSTPGRGYAGVDEQFF. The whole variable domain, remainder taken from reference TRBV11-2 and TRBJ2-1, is EAGVAQSPRYKIIEKRQSVAFWCNPISGHATLYWYQQILGQGPKLLIQFQNNGVVDDSQLPKDRFSAERLKGVDSTLKIQPAKLEDSAVYLCASSSTPGRGYAGVDEQFFGPGTRLTVL.

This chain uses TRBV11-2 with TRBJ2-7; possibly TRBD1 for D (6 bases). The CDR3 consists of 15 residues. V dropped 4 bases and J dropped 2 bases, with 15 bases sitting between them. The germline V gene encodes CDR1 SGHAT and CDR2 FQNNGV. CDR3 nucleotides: TGTGCCAGCAGCTCCGCGACAGGTCGGACCTACGAGCAGTACTTC. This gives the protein CASSSATGRTYEQYF.

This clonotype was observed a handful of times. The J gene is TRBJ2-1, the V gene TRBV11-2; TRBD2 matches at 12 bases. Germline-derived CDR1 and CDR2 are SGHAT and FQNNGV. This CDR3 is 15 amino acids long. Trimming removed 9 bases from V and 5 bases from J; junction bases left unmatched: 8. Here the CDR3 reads CASRSRLAGDNEQFF. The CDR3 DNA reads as TGTGCCAGTAGGTCGCGACTAGCGGGAGACAATGAGCAGTTCTTC.

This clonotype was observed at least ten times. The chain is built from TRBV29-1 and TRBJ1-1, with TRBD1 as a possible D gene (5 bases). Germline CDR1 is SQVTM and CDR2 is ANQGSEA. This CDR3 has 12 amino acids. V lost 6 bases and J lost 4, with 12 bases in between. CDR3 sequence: CSVRNQGTEAFF. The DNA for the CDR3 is TGCAGCGTCCGGAATCAGGGCACTGAAGCTTTCTTT.

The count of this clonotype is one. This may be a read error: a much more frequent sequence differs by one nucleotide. CDR3 coding DNA: TGTGCCAGCAGATTGTTCTTAGATACGCAGTATTTT. This translates into CASRLFLDTQYF. The genes are TRBV5-4 and TRBJ2-3; D ambiguous. V lost 5 bases, J lost 5 bases, and 9 bases lay in between. The CDR3 length is 12 residues. The germline CDR1 and CDR2 sequences are SGHNT and YYREEE (reference sequence). The variable domain in full, with the rest retrieved from reference TRBV5-4 and TRBJ2-3, is ETGVTQSPTHLIKTRGQQVTLRCSSQSGHNTVSWYQQALGQGPQFIFQYYREEENGRGNFPPRFSGLQFPNYSSELNVNALELDDSALYLCASRLFLDTQYFGPGTRLTVL.

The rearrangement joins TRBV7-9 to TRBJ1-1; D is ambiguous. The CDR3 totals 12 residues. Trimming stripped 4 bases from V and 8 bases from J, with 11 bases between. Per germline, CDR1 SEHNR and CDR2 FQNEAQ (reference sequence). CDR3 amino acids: CASSSVGEEAFF. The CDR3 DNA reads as TGTGCCAGCAGCTCAGTAGGTGAGGAAGCTTTCTTT.